This entry lists 10 T cell receptor beta chains sequenced from one sample in a study of T cells of healthy individuals. TCRdb called the 5' RACE reads again in MiXCR, with one record for every CDR3 protein. This table has around 63,000 distinct CDR3 sequences, around 15% appearing once. These receptors were obtained from a human donor in good health.

This clonotype was seen repeatedly, ten times or more. This chain connects TRBV7-8 to TRBJ2-1; TRBD1 agrees at 7 bases. J gave up 7 bases and V 7 bases, and 13 bases lay outside the gene matches. Per the germline V gene, CDR1 is SGHVS and CDR2 is FQNEAQ. The CDR3 contains 15 residues. This chain's CDR3 is CASKKNYSRGNEQFF. The CDR3 coding sequence is TGTGCCAGCAAAAAGAACTACTCCAGGGGGAATGAGCAGTTCTTC.

This clonotype was seen a handful of times. The chain employs TRBV15 and TRBJ1-1, with a weak D call TRBD1 (6 bases). Deletions cut 6 bases from V and 5 bases from J, with 13 bases between. This CDR3 has 13 amino acids. Per the germline V gene, CDR1 is LNHNV and CDR2 is YYDKDF (reference sequence). In DNA, the CDR3 is TGTGCCACCAGTCTCGAGGGGGGGACTGAAGCTTTCTTT. Amino acids: CATSLEGGTEAFF.

This clonotype was seen a handful of times. The chain has TRBV12-5 and TRBJ2-5; 13 nucleotides agree with TRBD2. The CDR3 extends over 17 amino acids. V lost 7 bases to trimming and J lost 5 bases; unmatched junction nucleotides: 13. Germline CDR1 and CDR2: LGHNT and FRNRAP. This CDR3 reads CASAKSTSGRAAETQYF. CDR3 DNA sequence: TGTGCTAGTGCCAAATCAACTAGCGGGAGGGCCGCGGAGACCCAGTACTTC.

This clonotype was counted at least ten times. V gene TRBV20-1 combines with J gene TRBJ1-1, with TRBD1 matching 9 bases. V dropped 7 bases and J dropped 8; count of bases not matched to a gene: 8. CDR3 length equals 12 residues. Germline assignment: CDR1 DFQATT and CDR2 SNEGSKA (reference sequence). The CDR3 DNA sequence: TGCAGTGTTGGGACAGGGTTCGAAGAAGCTTTCTTT. This translates into CSVGTGFEEAFF.

This clonotype was counted many times. The chain uses TRBV11-2 and TRBJ2-5, with TRBD1 identical over 7 bases. The CDR3 is 15 residues long. V lost 5 bases and J lost 4; bases outside the gene matches: 10. Germline values: CDR1 SGHAT, CDR2 FQNNGV. The CDR3 loop is CASSHRGQAGETQYF. DNA for the CDR3: TGTGCCAGCAGCCATCGTGGACAGGCGGGAGAGACCCAGTACTTC.

The J gene is TRBJ2-7, the V gene TRBV7-6; D possibly corresponds to TRBD1 (6 bases). CDR1 is SGHVS and CDR2 is FNYEAQ in the germline V gene. V lost 4 bases and J 5 bases, leaving 15 bases between the germline ends. The CDR3 consists of 14 residues. Here the CDR3 reads CASSSTGNFDEQYF. CDR3 nucleotides: TGTGCCAGCAGCTCGACAGGAAATTTCGACGAGCAGTACTTC.

This clonotype appeared once. The chain carries TRBV12-3 or TRBV12-4 and TRBJ2-7; 7 nucleotides align to TRBD2. J gave up 1 base and V 8 bases, and 2 bases lay outside the gene matches. The CDR3 runs 12 residues. For the CDR3, the DNA is TGTGCCAGCGGCGGGAGTTCCTACGAGCAGTACTTC. Amino acids: CASGGSSYEQYF.

This chain joins TRBV24-1 and TRBJ2-1; D is possibly TRBD2 (6 bases). V lost 9 bases and J lost 7, with 18 bases in between. This CDR3 spans 14 amino acids. The germline gives CDR1 KGHDR, CDR2 SFDVKD. The CDR3 here is CATSLGGPGNEQFF. The DNA for the CDR3 is TGTGCCACCTCACTCGGAGGGCCGGGGAATGAGCAGTTCTTC.

This clonotype came up many times. The V gene is TRBV7-9, the J gene TRBJ2-4, with D tentatively TRBD2 (5 bases). The CDR3 contains 13 residues. V lost 4 bases to trimming and J lost 4 bases, with 8 bases between them. CDR1 and CDR2 from the germline V gene are SEHNR and FQNEAQ (reference sequence). The CDR3 here is CASSSEGKNIQYF. As DNA, the CDR3 is TGTGCCAGCAGCTCCGAGGGTAAAAACATTCAGTACTTC.

This clonotype was observed a handful of times. This chain uses TRBV7-6 with TRBJ2-5; no clear D. With 0 bases removed from V and 7 bases from J, the gap between germline ends came to 15 bases. The CDR3 is 15 amino acids. Germline V gene sequence: CDR1 SGHVS, CDR2 FNYEAQ. CDR3 residues: CASSLAPDPRGTQYF. The CDR3 DNA sequence: TGTGCCAGCAGCTTAGCCCCTGACCCTCGTGGGACCCAGTACTTC. Filled out from reference TRBV7-6 and TRBJ2-5, the complete variable domain reads GAGVSQSPRYKVTKRGQDVALRCDPISGHVSLYWYRQALGQGPEFLTYFNYEAQQDKSGLPNDRFSAERPEGSISTLTIQRTEQRDSAMYRCASSLAPDPRGTQYFGPGTRLLVL.